What follows are 3 T cell receptor beta chains derived from one specimen sequenced in a study of OX40 agonist ivuxolimab in advanced cancers. The method was immunoSEQ multiplex PCR; TCRdb's version includes in-frame clones alone and lacks a portion of them. The top ten hold about 31% of the sample, which has 15,000 or so clones, 77% seen once. Sequencing was performed on CD4+ or CD8+ T cells sorted from blood, taken in a trial of the OX40 agonist ivuxolimab. The receptors stem from an adult with an advanced solid tumor such as melanoma, head and neck, liver or kidney cancer.

The chain has TRBV5-4 and TRBJ2-3; perhaps TRBD1 as D (6 bases). The CDR3 contains 17 residues. Germline CDR1 reads SGHNT; CDR2 reads YYREEE (reference sequence). Trimming shortened V by 0 bases and J by 0 bases, and 14 bases separated the two germline ends. CDR3 DNA sequence: TGTGCCAGCAGCTTGGTAGGGGGAATGACTAGCACAGATACGCAGTATTTT. It yields the protein CASSLVGGMTSTDTQYF. Drawing the rest from reference TRBV5-4 and TRBJ2-3, the complete variable domain is ETGVTQSPTHLIKTRGQQVTLRCSSQSGHNTVSWYQQALGQGPQFIFQYYREEENGRGNFPPRFSGLQFPNYSSELNVNALELDDSALYLCASSLVGGMTSTDTQYFGPGTRLTVL.

The V and J genes are TRBV9 and TRBJ2-7; D remains unclear. V lost 0 bases, J lost 2 bases, and 12 bases lay in between. Germline V gene data show CDR1 as SGDLS and CDR2 as YYNGEE. The CDR3 extends over 15 amino acids. The CDR3 region is CASSVVPAPTYEQYF. The CDR3 DNA reads TGTGCCAGCAGCGTAGTTCCAGCGCCCACCTACGAGCAGTACTTC.

This chain connects TRBV9 to TRBJ2-7; 7 bases align to TRBD1. This CDR3 comprises 15 residues. Germline V gene data show CDR1 as SGDLS and CDR2 as YYNGEE. V lost 0 bases and J lost 3; bases outside the gene matches: 6. Written as DNA, the CDR3 is TGTGCCAGCAGCGTAGCGGAGACAGGGCTCTACGAGCAGTACTTC. This codes for CASSVAETGLYEQYF.